A single sample gave rise to the 12 T cell receptor beta chains below, sequenced in a study of Tregs in tolerant kidney transplant recipients. Clones were sequenced by immunoSEQ multiplex PCR, and TCRdb holds only the in-frame ones, with some missing. The sample is made up of tens of thousands of clones, and the top ten hold approximately 8.1% of it. Sequenced here: CD8+ T cells from blood, sampled before the transplant. The source is a human donor who received a combined kidney and bone marrow transplant.

On this clone itself: The read gets to within 3 residues of the CDR3 end, and the germline J gene fills in the rest. The chain is built from TRBV28 and TRBJ2-3; 8 nucleotides line up with TRBD1. CDR3 size: 17 residues. The V gene's germline CDR1 is MDHEN and CDR2 SYDVKM. With V trimmed by 3 bases and J by 2 bases, 10 bases remained unmatched. Partial CDR3 DNA: TGTGCCAGCAGTTTTTCCTTCCGGACAGGGTACACAGATACG. Translated: CASSFSFRTGYTDT. The CDR3 as a whole reads CASSFSFRTGYTDTQYF.

Comment on this clone: The CDR3 end falls 3 residues outside the read, so it is completed with the germline J gene. V usage is TRBV18 and J usage is TRBJ2-7; 8 positions match TRBD2. CDR3 length equals 15 residues. The J segment lost 4 bases and the V segment lost 6 bases, leaving 11 bases of the junction unmatched. CDR1 and CDR2 from the germline V gene are KGHSH and LQKENI. CDR3 amino acids: CASSPSERERYEQYF. The sequenced CDR3 bases are TGTGCCAGCTCCCCTAGCGAGCGGGAGAGGTACGAG.

Notes on this clone: The missing CDR3 end, 3 residues past where the read stops, is filled in from the germline J gene. The J gene is TRBJ2-2, the V gene TRBV7-9; maybe TRBD2 (6 bases). Germline CDR1 SEHNR, CDR2 FQNEAQ (reference sequence). This CDR3 region has 13 residues. The V gene lost 1 base and the J gene lost 8 bases, with 8 bases spanning the gap. The CDR3 sequence: CASSLEDYGELFF. The CDR3 DNA, read in part, is TGTGCCAGCAGCTTAGAGGACTATGGGGAG.

On this clone itself: The CDR3 goes on 3 residues after the read ends, and that part is filled in from the germline J gene. The chain combines TRBV5-6 with TRBJ1-2; the match to TRBD1 covers 11 bases. The CDR3 extends over 15 amino acids. Germline-derived CDR1 and CDR2 are SGHDT and YYEEEE. The DNA read from the CDR3 is TGTGCCAGCAGCGGCCGGGGACAGGGGGTTGAGGGC. Encoded protein: CASSGRGQGVEG. From start to end, the CDR3 is CASSGRGQGVEGYTF.

Remarks on this clone: The read ends 3 residues shy of where the CDR3 ends; the end is completed using the germline J gene. The V gene is TRBV30, the J gene TRBJ1-5; maybe TRBD1 (6 bases). Germline CDR1 is GTSNPN and CDR2 is SVGIG (reference sequence). V was clipped by 0 bases and J by 6 bases, with 21 bases between them. The CDR3 length is 17 residues. The sequenced part of the CDR3 DNA is TGTGCCTGGAGTGTAGGAGGGGGACCGCAGGCTGTTCAGCCC. Its translation: CAWSVGGGPQAVQP. The entire CDR3 reads CAWSVGGGPQAVQPQHF.

Note on this clone: Sequencing ends 3 residues short of the CDR3 end; the germline J gene provides the rest. This chain connects TRBV7-2 to TRBJ2-7, with 11 bases aligning to TRBD2. The V and J ends lost 5 bases and 2 bases, in that order; junction bases with no gene match: 5. In germline, CDR1 is SGHTA, CDR2 FQGNSA. CDR3 size: 15 residues. CDR3 loop: CASSKGLAAAYEQYF. CDR3 bases read: TGTGCCAGCAGCAAGGGACTAGCGGCCGCCTACGAG.

As for this clone: The read comes to an end 3 residues before the CDR3 does, leaving the germline J gene to fill in the end. V is TRBV20-1 and J is TRBJ2-7, with TRBD2 identical over 12 bases. The CDR3 extends over 14 amino acids. The V gene end was trimmed by 6 bases and the J gene end by 3 bases; junction bases not matched to a gene: 6. CDR1 DFQATT and CDR2 SNEGSKA come from the germline V gene (reference sequence). The part of the CDR3 DNA that was read is TGCAGTGCCATGAAGACTAGCGGGAGCTACGAG. It codes for CSAMKTSGSYE. In full, the CDR3 reads CSAMKTSGSYEQYF.

With regard to this clone: Sequencing ends 3 residues short of the CDR3 end; the germline J gene provides the rest. This rearrangement joins TRBV6-2 or TRBV6-3 to TRBJ2-2, with 10 nucleotides matching TRBD2. Losses at the gene ends were 6 bases for V and 7 bases for J; bases not matched to a gene: 14. The CDR3 length is 17 residues. Looked up from germline, CDR1 is MNHEY and CDR2 is SVGEGT. CDR3 DNA, as far as it was read: TGTGCCAGCAGCCCCGTTGGTAGCGGGAGGATCAGCGGGGAG. Translated, it gives CASSPVGSGRISGE. The CDR3 reads in full as CASSPVGSGRISGELFF.

Of note for this clone: The read is 3 residues too short to cover the CDR3 end, so that end is filled in from the germline J gene. The rearrangement joins TRBV18 to TRBJ1-1; TRBD1 aligns across 10 bases. Losses at the gene ends were 5 bases for V and 4 bases for J; bases not matched to a gene: 7. The CDR3 contains 15 residues. Per the germline V gene, CDR1 is KGHSH and CDR2 is LQKENI. CDR3 residues: CASSTSGQGITEAFF. The sequenced part of the CDR3 DNA is TGTGCCAGCTCAACCTCGGGACAGGGGATCACTGAA.

Note on this clone: The CDR3 end is not reached by the read, which stops 3 residues before it; the germline J gene fills it in. J is TRBJ2-3 and V is TRBV6-1, with 7 bases identical to TRBD1. The CDR3 is made up of 15 amino acids. The germline V gene encodes CDR1 MNHNS and CDR2 SASEGT. V lost 3 bases, J lost 2 bases, and 5 bases stayed unmatched. Here the CDR3 reads CASSEDRQFTDTQYF. Incomplete CDR3 DNA: TGTGCCAGCAGTGAGGACAGGCAATTCACAGATACG.

About this clone: The read finishes 3 residues shy of the CDR3 end, and the germline J gene is used to complete it. V is TRBV15 and J is TRBJ1-2; 7 nucleotides align to TRBD1. Germline CDR1 LNHNV, CDR2 YYDKDF (reference sequence). The CDR3 runs to 13 residues. CDR3 DNA (partial): TGTGCCACCAGCAGAGAAGGGGACAGCAGC. Translated: CATSREGDSS. The whole CDR3 reads CATSREGDSSYTF.

With respect to this clone: The CDR3 is cut off 3 residues early in the read; its end comes from the germline J gene. J is TRBJ1-5 and V is TRBV28; D possibly corresponds to TRBD1 (5 bases). The CDR3 is made up of 15 amino acids. The germline V gene has CDR1 MDHEN and CDR2 SYDVKM. Trimming shortened V by 10 bases and J by 0 bases, and 16 bases separated the two germline ends. The DNA read from the CDR3 is TGTGCCACTACAGGCCCGGCGTATAGCAATCAGCCC. Its protein is CATTGPAYSNQP. The CDR3 reads in full as CATTGPAYSNQPQHF.